What follows are 11 T cell receptor beta chains derived from one specimen sequenced in a study of early T cells in non-severe SARS-CoV-2 infection. TCRdb passed the 5' RACE reads through MiXCR, listing each CDR3 protein once. Among roughly 66,000 distinct CDR3 sequences, around 9% were seen once, and the ten largest hold under 4%. The specimen sequenced was whole blood. The receptors shown here come from an adult who was a healthcare worker with PCR-confirmed SARS-CoV-2 infection or an uninfected control (not recorded which).

The genes are TRBV18 and TRBJ2-1; D is ambiguous. The germline V gene has CDR1 KGHSH and CDR2 LQKENI. The CDR3 is 15 amino acids. Trimming left V 3 bases short and J 6 bases short, with 15 bases between. The CDR3 nucleotides are TGTGCCAGCTCACCGGTTCCGGGTTCGGGCAATGAGCAGTTCTTC. As protein: CASSPVPGSGNEQFF.

The table lists this clonotype with many counts. The chain is built from TRBV25-1 and TRBJ2-1; 8 bases are a match to TRBD2. Unmatched junction bases numbered 6, after V lost 3 bases and J lost 5 bases. CDR1 is MGHDK and CDR2 is SYGVNS in the germline V gene. This CDR3 region has 15 residues. CDR3: CASSDRLASNNEQFF. Here the CDR3 DNA reads TGTGCCAGCAGTGATAGACTAGCGAGCAACAATGAGCAGTTCTTC.

This clonotype appeared a few times. This chain joins TRBV2 and TRBJ2-6, with D perhaps matching TRBD1 (6 bases). CDR1 and CDR2 (germline): SNHLY, FYNNEI. The CDR3 covers 15 residues. V was clipped by 6 bases and J by 1 base, with 10 bases between them. The CDR3 sequence is CASREQGSGANVLTF. CDR3 DNA: TGTGCCAGCAGGGAACAGGGTTCTGGGGCCAACGTCCTGACTTTC.

This clonotype came up many times. This chain uses TRBV12-3 or TRBV12-4 with TRBJ2-1; 12 positions agree with TRBD2. With V trimmed by 6 bases and J by 0 bases, 12 bases remained unmatched. This CDR3 has 19 amino acids. Here the CDR3 reads CASRPRLAGGRGSYNEQFF. In nucleotides, the CDR3 is TGTGCCAGCAGGCCCCGCCTAGCGGGAGGGAGGGGCTCCTACAATGAGCAGTTCTTC.

V is TRBV7-2 and J is TRBJ2-3; D is perhaps TRBD2 (6 bases). Trimming took 2 bases from V and 1 from J, leaving 13 bases between them. Germline V gives CDR1 SGHTA, CDR2 FQGNSA. The CDR3 sequence is 16 residues long. The CDR3 DNA follows: TGTGCCAGCAGCTTAAGGGCTAGCGTGGGCACAGATACGCAGTATTTT. Its protein is CASSLRASVGTDTQYF.

This clonotype was observed at least ten times. Here the CDR3 DNA reads TGTGCCAGCAGCCAAGATAGCGGCTCCGCAGATACGCAGTATTTT. Protein product: CASSQDSGSADTQYF. The chain carries TRBV4-2 and TRBJ2-3; the D gene is possibly TRBD2 (6 bases). The length of the CDR3 is 15 residues. Trimming cost V 0 bases and J 4 bases, with 11 bases left between them. Germline lookup yields CDR1 LGHNA and CDR2 YNFKEQ.

This chain links TRBV4-2 with TRBJ2-7, with unresolved D. Trimming removed 0 bases from V and 5 bases from J, with 11 bases in between. This CDR3 has 14 residues. Per the germline V gene, CDR1 is LGHNA and CDR2 is YNFKEQ. CDR3 sequence (DNA): TGTGCCAGCAGCCAAGATTTCGAGGTCCACGAGCAGTACTTC. Protein sequence: CASSQDFEVHEQYF.

This chain joins TRBV6-2 or TRBV6-3 and TRBJ2-5; D gene uncertain. This CDR3 comprises 13 residues. Germline CDR1 is MNHEY and CDR2 is SVGEGT. Trimming shortened V by 2 bases and J by 5 bases, and 9 bases separated the two germline ends. CDR3 in amino acids: CASSYAGRETQYF. DNA of the CDR3: TGTGCCAGCAGTTACGCCGGGCGCGAGACCCAGTACTTC.

The V call is TRBV20-1, the J call TRBJ2-7, with a possible D match to TRBD2 (6 bases). V dropped 3 bases and J dropped 5 bases, with 11 bases sitting between them. This CDR3 comprises 12 residues. Germline V gene sequence: CDR1 DFQATT, CDR2 SNEGSKA (reference sequence). This chain's CDR3 is CSASGSGDEQYF. In nucleotides, the CDR3 is TGCAGTGCTAGCGGGAGTGGGGACGAGCAGTACTTC.

Ten or more counts support this clonotype. J is TRBJ2-1 and V is TRBV5-1; D ambiguous. This CDR3 region has 12 residues. CDR1 is SGHRS, CDR2 YFSETQ, per germline. V lost 3 bases to trimming and J lost 10 bases, with 11 bases between them. The CDR3 spells CASSWRASEQFF. CDR3 bases: TGCGCCAGCAGCTGGAGAGCGTCCGAGCAGTTCTTC. Full variable domain (outside the CDR3, taken from reference TRBV5-1 and TRBJ2-1): KAGVTQTPRYLIKTRGQQVTLSCSPISGHRSVSWYQQTPGQGLQFLFEYFSETQRNKGNFPGRFSGRQFSNSRSEMNVSTLELGDSALYLCASSWRASEQFFGPGTRLTVL.

V gene TRBV9 combines with J gene TRBJ2-5; 7 bases map to TRBD1. Germline V gene sequence: CDR1 SGDLS, CDR2 YYNGEE. The CDR3 sequence is 15 residues long. With V trimmed by 6 bases and J by 1 base, 9 bases remained unmatched. The CDR3 is CASTRGTDFQETQYF. In nucleotides, the CDR3 is TGTGCCAGCACGAGGGGGACAGACTTCCAAGAGACCCAGTACTTC.